One and the same sample provided the 21 T cell receptor beta chains below, sequenced in a study of OX40 agonist ivuxolimab in advanced cancers. The data were produced by immunoSEQ multiplex PCR, yet TCRdb's version contains in-frame clones alone and is incomplete. The sample has tens of thousands of clones, 70% to 90% seen once. Sample: CD4+ or CD8+ T cells sorted from blood, taken in a trial of the OX40 agonist ivuxolimab. The receptors shown here come from an adult with an advanced solid tumor such as melanoma, head and neck, liver or kidney cancer.

The chain is built from TRBV7-8 and TRBJ1-1; 8 bases fit TRBD1. The germline V gene has CDR1 SGHVS and CDR2 FQNEAQ. The V gene end was trimmed by 5 bases and the J gene end by 0 bases; junction bases not matched to a gene: 8. There are 16 residues in the CDR3. The CDR3 DNA reads TGTGCCAGCAGCCCCACAGGGGGGGTAATGAACACTGAAGCTTTCTTT. This gives the protein CASSPTGGVMNTEAFF.

J is TRBJ2-1 and V is TRBV5-3, with D possibly matching TRBD2 (6 bases). TRBV5-3 is an ORF, with its function uncertain. Trimming left V 3 bases short and J 6 bases short, with 22 bases between. The CDR3 runs 17 residues. This CDR3 reads CARSCSSTSLRVNEQFF. The CDR3 bases are TGTGCCAGAAGCTGCTCCTCGACTAGTTTAAGGGTCAATGAGCAGTTCTTC.

CDR3 amino acids: CASSTSGGYGTDTQYF. For the CDR3, the DNA is TGTGCCAGCAGCACCTCGGGAGGGTATGGAACAGATACGCAGTATTTT. The chain links TRBV21-1 to TRBJ2-3; no DNA check was done on the table's D call, TRBD2. TRBV21-1 is described as a pseudogene. There are 16 residues in the CDR3.

The V gene is TRBV5-1, the J gene TRBJ2-2, with D tentatively TRBD1 (6 bases). Per the germline V gene, CDR1 is SGHRS and CDR2 is YFSETQ. This CDR3 has 15 residues. V lost 4 bases, J lost 4 bases, and 14 bases lay in between. This CDR3 reads CASSPPTGTTGELFF. As DNA, the CDR3 is TGCGCCAGCAGCCCCCCCACAGGGACCACCGGGGAGCTGTTTTTT. The variable domain in full, completed from reference TRBV5-1 and TRBJ2-2, reads KAGVTQTPRYLIKTRGQQVTLSCSPISGHRSVSWYQQTPGQGLQFLFEYFSETQRNKGNFPGRFSGRQFSNSRSEMNVSTLELGDSALYLCASSPPTGTTGELFFGEGSRLTVL.

V usage is TRBV5-1 and J usage is TRBJ2-5; D gene unclear. V shed 4 bases and J shed 5 bases, with 15 bases lying between them. Germline V gene data show CDR1 as SGHRS and CDR2 as YFSETQ. The CDR3 contains 14 residues. The CDR3 coding sequence is TGCGCCAGCAGCCCGTGGGAAGGGCGGGAGACCCAGTACTTC. Its translation is CASSPWEGRETQYF.

V and J are TRBV6-6 and TRBJ2-7, with TRBD1 matching over 8 bases. V lost 2 bases, J lost 7 bases, and 10 bases stayed unmatched. There are 15 residues in the CDR3. CDR1 is MNHNY and CDR2 is SVGAGI in the germline V gene (reference sequence). CDR3 bases: TGTGCCAGCAGTTACCTCGACAGGGGCCCGAGTGAGCAGTACTTC. It yields the protein CASSYLDRGPSEQYF.

The sample holds a few counts of this clone. The CDR3 region has the DNA TGTGCCAGCAGTCAACACAGGGGCGGCTCGGATGGCTACACCTTC. Protein: CASSQHRGGSDGYTF. V and J are TRBV6-5 and TRBJ1-2; the match to TRBD1 covers 7 bases. This CDR3 has 15 amino acids. Looked up from germline, CDR1 is MNHEY and CDR2 is SVGAGI. The J segment lost 6 bases and the V segment lost 5 bases, leaving 12 bases of the junction unmatched.

J is TRBJ2-1 and V is TRBV7-6; 11 positions agree with TRBD2. This CDR3 contains 15 residues. V was pared by 5 bases and J by 1 base, with 1 base of the junction left unmatched. The germline V gene has CDR1 SGHVS and CDR2 FNYEAQ. CDR3 nucleotide sequence: TGTGCCAGCAGCGGGACTAGCGGTTCCTACAATGAGCAGTTCTTC. Translation gives CASSGTSGSYNEQFF. Drawing the rest from reference TRBV7-6 and TRBJ2-1, the complete variable domain is GAGVSQSPRYKVTKRGQDVALRCDPISGHVSLYWYRQALGQGPEFLTYFNYEAQQDKSGLPNDRFSAERPEGSISTLTIQRTEQRDSAMYRCASSGTSGSYNEQFFGPGTRLTVL.

Only a few counts were recorded for this clone. V and J are TRBV29-1 and TRBJ1-1; D might be TRBD1 (5 bases). The length of the CDR3 is 12 residues. In germline, CDR1 is SQVTM, CDR2 ANQGSEA. Trimming removed 6 bases from V and 1 base from J, with 9 bases in between. CDR3 coding DNA: TGCAGCGTAGCAACAGGGAACACTGAAGCTTTCTTT. Encoded protein: CSVATGNTEAFF.

The J gene is TRBJ2-5, the V gene TRBV5-4; D tentatively fits TRBD1 or TRBD2 (5 bases each). Trimming pared 4 bases from V and 3 bases from J, leaving 19 bases between. Germline assignment: CDR1 SGHNT and CDR2 YYREEE (reference sequence). This CDR3 spans 16 amino acids. CDR3 loop: CASSPLRGELKETQYF. CDR3 nucleotide sequence: TGTGCCAGCAGCCCTCTGAGAGGGGAATTGAAAGAGACCCAGTACTTC.

This clone turned up a few times. The chain recombines TRBV5-6 with TRBJ1-4; TRBD1 matches at 9 bases. This CDR3 is built from 15 residues. Germline lookup yields CDR1 SGHDT and CDR2 YYEEEE. Germline trimming cut 2 bases from V and 6 bases from J; bases unmatched to any gene: 5. CDR3 nucleotide sequence: TGTGCCAGCAGCTTCCGGACAGGGGAGGATGAAAAACTGTTTTTT. Protein product: CASSFRTGEDEKLFF.

This chain joins TRBV5-1 and TRBJ1-2; D ambiguous. The CDR3 is 13 residues long. Germline-derived CDR1 and CDR2 are SGHRS and YFSETQ. Deletions cut 0 bases from V and 7 bases from J, with 10 bases between. The CDR3: CASSLGGIGGYTF. Written as DNA, the CDR3 is TGCGCCAGCAGCTTGGGGGGAATAGGTGGCTACACCTTC.

This clone appeared once. J is TRBJ2-2 and V is TRBV27; no firm D call. Germline assignment: CDR1 MNHEY and CDR2 SMNVEV (reference sequence). This CDR3 is 12 amino acids long. V was pared by 8 bases and J by 0 bases, with 4 bases between. The CDR3 sequence is CASRSNTGELFF. Here the CDR3 DNA reads TGTGCCAGCCGCTCGAACACCGGGGAGCTGTTTTTT.

This clone has more than one count but fewer than ten. The V and J genes are TRBV4-1 and TRBJ2-1, with 7 bases identical to TRBD2. With 4 bases clipped from V and 5 bases from J, the junction kept 11 bases outside the gene matches. Germline V gene lookup returns CDR1 MGHRA and CDR2 YSYEKL. The CDR3 is 16 residues long. CDR3 DNA: TGCGCCAGCAGCCCCCTTGTTCTGGGGGGGAACAATGAGCAGTTCTTC. This encodes CASSPLVLGGNNEQFF.

The chain employs TRBV6-5 and TRBJ1-5; D uncertain. The germline V gene has CDR1 MNHEY and CDR2 SVGAGI. There are 15 residues in the CDR3. V lost 2 bases and J lost 3, with 11 bases in between. CDR3 sequence reads: CASSYKPGSNQPQHF. For the CDR3, the DNA is TGTGCCAGCAGTTACAAACCGGGCTCCAATCAGCCCCAGCATTTT.

V is TRBV15 and J is TRBJ2-5; D remains ambiguous. This CDR3 spans 14 amino acids. V was cut by 0 bases and J by 5 bases, with 10 bases left in between. Germline CDR1 LNHNV, CDR2 YYDKDF (reference sequence). CDR3 sequence (DNA): TGTGCCACCAGCAGAGATCTCGATGAGGAGACCCAGTACTTC. Translating it yields CATSRDLDEETQYF.

The chain joins TRBV9 to TRBJ1-1; unclear D gene. Looked up from germline, CDR1 is SGDLS and CDR2 is YYNGEE. V was trimmed by 1 base and J by 1 base, leaving 8 bases between them. CDR3 size: 14 residues. DNA of the CDR3: TGTGCCAGCAGCGTAATTTGGGGGAACACTGAAGCTTTCTTT. Residues: CASSVIWGNTEAFF.

The gene calls are TRBV28 and TRBJ2-7; D possibly corresponds to TRBD1 (6 bases). The CDR3 is 15 amino acids. Trimming removed 0 bases at V and 3 bases at J, with 12 bases between. Germline loops: CDR1 MDHEN, CDR2 SYDVKM. This CDR3 reads CASSLWHTQGYEQYF. The CDR3 DNA follows: TGTGCCAGCAGTTTATGGCACACACAGGGCTACGAGCAGTACTTC.

The chain recombines TRBV5-6 with TRBJ1-3; possibly TRBD1 for D (6 bases). Between the trimmed V and J ends, which lost 3 bases and 2 bases, there was a span of 12 bases. This CDR3 is 15 amino acids long. Germline V lookup: CDR1 SGHDT, CDR2 YYEEEE. This chain's CDR3 is CASSSLGGTGNTIYF. CDR3 nucleotides: TGTGCCAGCAGCTCGTTGGGGGGCACTGGAAACACCATATATTTT.

The DNA of the CDR3 is TGTGCCAGCAGCCTCCTCCGGGACAGGGGTGAGCAGTTCTTC. Translated: CASSLLRDRGEQFF. This chain links TRBV28 with TRBJ2-1; 10 bases agree with TRBD1. This CDR3 is built from 14 residues. CDR1 is MDHEN and CDR2 is SYDVKM in the germline V gene. V was pared by 6 bases and J by 9 bases, with 8 bases of the junction left unmatched.

The V gene is TRBV4-1, the J gene TRBJ2-7, with TRBD2 identical over 7 bases. The V segment lost 4 bases and the J segment 1 base; nucleotides outside the gene matches: 10. Germline V gene data show CDR1 as MGHRA and CDR2 as YSYEKL. This CDR3 contains 16 residues. The chain's CDR3 is CASSRKSSGESYEQYF. In DNA, the CDR3 is TGCGCCAGCAGCCGAAAATCCAGCGGGGAATCCTACGAGCAGTACTTC.